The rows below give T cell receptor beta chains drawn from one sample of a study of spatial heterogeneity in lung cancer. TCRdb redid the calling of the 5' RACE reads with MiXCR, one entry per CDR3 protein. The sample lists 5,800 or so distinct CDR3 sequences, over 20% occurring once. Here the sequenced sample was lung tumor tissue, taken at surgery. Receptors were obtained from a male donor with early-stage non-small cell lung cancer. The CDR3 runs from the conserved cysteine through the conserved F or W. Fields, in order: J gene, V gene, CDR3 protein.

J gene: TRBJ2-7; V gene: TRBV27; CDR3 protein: CASSTRDGYEQYF
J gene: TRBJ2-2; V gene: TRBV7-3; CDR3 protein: CASSSGLNTGELFF
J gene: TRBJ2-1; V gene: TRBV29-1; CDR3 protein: CSHAGGYNEQFF
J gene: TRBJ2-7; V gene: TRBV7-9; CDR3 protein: CASSSLGGLLYF
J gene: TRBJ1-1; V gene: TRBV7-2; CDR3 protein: CASSWTVSTEAFF
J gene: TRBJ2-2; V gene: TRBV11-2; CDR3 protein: CASSFGQINTGELFF
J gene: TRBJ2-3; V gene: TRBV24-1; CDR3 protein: CATSPVGEGSTDTQYF
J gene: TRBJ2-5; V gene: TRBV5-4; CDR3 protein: CASSLFSRTVRTQYF
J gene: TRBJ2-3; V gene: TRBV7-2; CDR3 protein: CASSRRTHTSGSGSTDTQYF
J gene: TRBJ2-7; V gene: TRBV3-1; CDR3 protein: CASSRNLAGDSYEQYF
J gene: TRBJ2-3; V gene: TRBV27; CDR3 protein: CASSDRTDTQYF
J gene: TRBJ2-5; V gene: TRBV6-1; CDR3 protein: CASSDPLPPETQYF
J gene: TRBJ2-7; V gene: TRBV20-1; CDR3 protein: CSARGVAGAYEQYF
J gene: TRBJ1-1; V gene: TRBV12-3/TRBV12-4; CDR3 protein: CASSWDSMNTEAFF
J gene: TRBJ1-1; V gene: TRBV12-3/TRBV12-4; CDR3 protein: CASSPGQGVTEAFF
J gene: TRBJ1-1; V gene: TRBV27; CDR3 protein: CASSLRTGTEAFF
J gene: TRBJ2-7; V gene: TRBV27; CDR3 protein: CASSSPTSSMYEQYF
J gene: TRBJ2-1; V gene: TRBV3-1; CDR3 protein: CASSQDGASGVF
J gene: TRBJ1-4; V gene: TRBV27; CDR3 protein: CASSLLMKREKLFF
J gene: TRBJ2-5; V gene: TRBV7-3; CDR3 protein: CASSPTGIQETQYF
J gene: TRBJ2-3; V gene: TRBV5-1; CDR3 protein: CASSLGTSGRGNTDTQYF
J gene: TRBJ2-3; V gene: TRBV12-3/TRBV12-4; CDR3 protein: CASNGLAISQYF
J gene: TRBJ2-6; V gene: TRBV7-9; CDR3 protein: CAAHDSPNSGANVLTF
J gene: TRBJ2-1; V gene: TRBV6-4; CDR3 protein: CASSDSTGPKAGPQFF
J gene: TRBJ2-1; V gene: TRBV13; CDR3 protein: CASSYPTGLLNEQFF
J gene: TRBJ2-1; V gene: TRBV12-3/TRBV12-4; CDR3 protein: CASTIGGENEQFF
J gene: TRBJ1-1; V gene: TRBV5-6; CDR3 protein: CASTLGQGTTEAFF
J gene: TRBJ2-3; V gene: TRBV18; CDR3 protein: CASSAGAPDTQYF
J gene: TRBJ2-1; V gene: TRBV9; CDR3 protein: CASSVGGLAGSNEQFF
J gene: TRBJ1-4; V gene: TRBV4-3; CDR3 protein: CASSLGTGTEKLFF
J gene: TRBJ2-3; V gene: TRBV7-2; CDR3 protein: CASSWVRRATDTQYF
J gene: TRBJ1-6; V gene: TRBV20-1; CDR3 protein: CSASQGRNNSPLHF
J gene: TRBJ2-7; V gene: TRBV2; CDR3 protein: CASSSGGGYEQYF
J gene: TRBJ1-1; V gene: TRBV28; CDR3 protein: CASSPPTGGFTEAFF
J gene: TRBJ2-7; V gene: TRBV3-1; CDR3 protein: CASSPYSGSSYEQYF
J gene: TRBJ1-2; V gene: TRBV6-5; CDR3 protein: CASSYRQPSPLYGYTF
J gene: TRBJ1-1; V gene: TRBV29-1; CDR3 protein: CSVDQIRAFF
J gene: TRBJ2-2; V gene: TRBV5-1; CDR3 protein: CASKGTSGPGELFF
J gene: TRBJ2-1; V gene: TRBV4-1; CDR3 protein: CASSQDEGGSYNEQFF
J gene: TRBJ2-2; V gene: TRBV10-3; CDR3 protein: CAIRTGGRSGELFF
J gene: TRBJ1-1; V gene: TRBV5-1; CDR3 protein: CASSLEPGHYGTEAFF
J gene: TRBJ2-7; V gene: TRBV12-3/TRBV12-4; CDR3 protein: CASSSDRGYEQYF
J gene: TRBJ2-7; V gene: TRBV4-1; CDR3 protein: CASRRDDRLGFGEQYF
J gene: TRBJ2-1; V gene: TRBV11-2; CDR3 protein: CASSFSSGSYNEQFF
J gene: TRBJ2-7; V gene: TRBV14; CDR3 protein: CASSQIRETGSSPLYEQYF
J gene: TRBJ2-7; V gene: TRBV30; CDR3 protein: CAWRRAQYSEQYF
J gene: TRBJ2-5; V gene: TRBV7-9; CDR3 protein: CASSSWGLAGDETQYF
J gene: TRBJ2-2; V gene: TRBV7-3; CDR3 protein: CASSLGTGWTGELFF
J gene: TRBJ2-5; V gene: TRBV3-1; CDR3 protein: CASSRALAYQETQYF
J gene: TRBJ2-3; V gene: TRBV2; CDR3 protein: CASSLSGLSTDTQYF
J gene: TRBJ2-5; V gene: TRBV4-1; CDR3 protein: CASSQDETGGWKTQYF
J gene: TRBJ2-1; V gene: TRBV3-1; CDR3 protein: CASSQDQYLYNEQFF
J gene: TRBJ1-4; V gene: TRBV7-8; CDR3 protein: CASSAGRNEKLFF
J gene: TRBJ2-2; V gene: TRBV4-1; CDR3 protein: CASSQLDMGFTGELFF
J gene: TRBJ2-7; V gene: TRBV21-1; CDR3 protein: CASSSGPQSPSGRTPYEQYF
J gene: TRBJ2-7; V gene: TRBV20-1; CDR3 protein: CSATTSGRLTYEQYF